These T cell receptor beta chains were read from a single sample in a study of blood T cell repertoires in COVID-19. Sequenced by immunoSEQ multiplex PCR; TCRdb stores in-frame clones only, minus some. The repertoire consists of roughly 70,000 clones, with around nine tenths occurring once and the leading ten covering roughly 2.5%. The sample consisted of peripheral blood. These receptors came from a man between 65 and 85 years old with active or convalescent COVID-19. CDR3s include the opening cysteine and the closing phenylalanine or tryptophan. D genes are given only for firm matches. The size field is filled for only some rows; it gives once, few, many or a size class.

V gene: TRBV18; D gene: -; J gene: TRBJ2-7; clone size: -; CDR3 protein: CASSPPAGEQYF; CDR3 DNA: TGTGCCAGCTCACCACCGGCTGGCGAGCAGTACTTC
V gene: TRBV20-1; D gene: -; J gene: TRBJ1-1; clone size: -; CDR3 protein: CSASLRWTEAFF; CDR3 DNA: TGCAGTGCTAGTCTCAGGTGGACTGAAGCTTTCTTT
V gene: TRBV7-6; D gene: TRBD2; J gene: TRBJ2-1; clone size: -; CDR3 protein: CASSLVGGDYNEQFF; CDR3 DNA: TGTGCCAGCAGCTTAGTTGGGGGGGACTACAATGAGCAGTTCTTC
V gene: TRBV6-5; D gene: TRBD1; J gene: TRBJ1-3; clone size: -; CDR3 protein: CASSYGQGAYTIYF; CDR3 DNA: TGTGCCAGCAGTTACGGACAGGGGGCTTACACCATATATTTT
V gene: TRBV5-1; D gene: TRBD1; J gene: TRBJ2-1; clone size: few; CDR3 protein: CASSPEVIGGGNEQFF; CDR3 DNA: TGCGCCAGCAGCCCGGAAGTCATAGGGGGCGGAAATGAGCAGTTCTTC
V gene: TRBV19; D gene: TRBD1; J gene: TRBJ1-2; clone size: -; CDR3 protein: CASSVQGTYGYTF; CDR3 DNA: TGTGCCAGTAGTGTACAGGGGACCTATGGCTACACCTTC
V gene: TRBV6-1; D gene: -; J gene: TRBJ1-2; clone size: -; CDR3 protein: CASSEGPAEKEGYTF; CDR3 DNA: TGTGCCAGCAGTGAAGGTCCTGCAGAAAAGGAGGGCTACACCTTC
V gene: TRBV2; D gene: TRBD1; J gene: TRBJ1-2; clone size: -; CDR3 protein: CASSLQGDYGYTF; CDR3 DNA: TGTGCCAGCAGTCTACAGGGGGACTATGGCTACACCTTC
V gene: TRBV4-1; D gene: TRBD2; J gene: TRBJ2-7; clone size: few; CDR3 protein: CASSQTSGAVGQYF; CDR3 DNA: TGCGCCAGCAGCCAGACTAGCGGCGCTGTTGGGCAGTACTTC
V gene: TRBV28; D gene: TRBD1; J gene: TRBJ2-3; clone size: -; CDR3 protein: CASSLPGQGVDTQYF; CDR3 DNA: TGTGCCAGCAGTCTACCGGGACAGGGAGTAGATACGCAGTATTTT
V gene: TRBV14; D gene: -; J gene: TRBJ1-6; clone size: -; CDR3 protein: CASSPLGATPLHF; CDR3 DNA: TGTGCCAGCAGCCCGTTGGGGGCTACGCCCCTCCACTTT
V gene: TRBV11-2; D gene: TRBD2; J gene: TRBJ2-3; clone size: -; CDR3 protein: CASRPLRGGPSTDTQYF; CDR3 DNA: TGTGCCAGCAGGCCGTTGCGGGGGGGCCCTAGCACAGATACGCAGTATTTT
V gene: TRBV5-6; D gene: TRBD1; J gene: TRBJ1-6; clone size: -; CDR3 protein: CASSLGGTVTF; CDR3 DNA: TGTGCCAGCAGCTTGGGAGGGACAGTCACCTTT
V gene: TRBV2; D gene: -; J gene: TRBJ1-1; clone size: -; CDR3 protein: CASSERQGNTEAFF; CDR3 DNA: TGTGCCAGCAGTGAGCGGCAGGGGAACACTGAAGCTTTCTTT
V gene: TRBV6-1; D gene: TRBD1; J gene: TRBJ1-6; clone size: -; CDR3 protein: CASSAASYGQVNSPLHF; CDR3 DNA: TGTGCCAGCAGTGCAGCGTCCTATGGACAGGTGAATTCACCCCTCCACTTT
V gene: TRBV3-1/TRBV3-2; D gene: TRBD1; J gene: TRBJ1-2; clone size: -; CDR3 protein: CATGTGGAGYTF; CDR3 DNA: TGTGCCACCGGGACAGGGGGTGCTGGCTACACCTTC
V gene: TRBV7-9; D gene: -; J gene: TRBJ1-1; clone size: -; CDR3 protein: CASTPTGGPNTEAFF; CDR3 DNA: TGTGCCAGCACCCCAACGGGGGGCCCGAACACTGAAGCTTTCTTT
V gene: TRBV5-1; D gene: TRBD2; J gene: TRBJ2-1; clone size: -; CDR3 protein: CASSSGLADNNEQFF; CDR3 DNA: TGCGCCAGCAGCTCGGGACTAGCGGACAACAATGAGCAGTTCTTC
V gene: TRBV7-2; D gene: TRBD1; J gene: TRBJ1-1; clone size: -; CDR3 protein: CASSFRQGRRMNTEAFF; CDR3 DNA: TGTGCCAGCAGCTTCCGACAGGGAAGGAGGATGAACACTGAAGCTTTCTTT
V gene: TRBV6-6; D gene: TRBD2; J gene: TRBJ2-3; clone size: -; CDR3 protein: CASSPPFSGSGTDTQYF; CDR3 DNA: TGTGCCAGCAGTCCCCCCTTTAGCGGGAGCGGGACAGATACGCAGTATTTT
V gene: TRBV6-2/TRBV6-3; D gene: TRBD1; J gene: TRBJ1-4; clone size: -; CDR3 protein: CASSYATWTGGKLFF; CDR3 DNA: TGTGCCAGCAGTTACGCGACCTGGACAGGGGGAAAACTGTTTTTT
V gene: TRBV5-1; D gene: TRBD2; J gene: TRBJ2-5; clone size: -; CDR3 protein: CASSLVAGGKRQETQYF; CDR3 DNA: TGCGCCAGCAGCTTGGTAGCGGGGGGCAAGAGACAAGAGACCCAGTACTTC
V gene: TRBV30; D gene: -; J gene: TRBJ1-2; clone size: once; CDR3 protein: CAWNAGARDGYTF; CDR3 DNA: TGTGCCTGGAACGCGGGGGCGAGGGACGGCTACACCTTC
V gene: TRBV27; D gene: -; J gene: TRBJ1-3; clone size: few; CDR3 protein: CASSFLPPSRGSGNTIYF; CDR3 DNA: TGTGCCAGCAGTTTCCTTCCACCAAGTAGGGGCTCTGGAAACACCATATATTTT
V gene: TRBV19; D gene: TRBD2; J gene: TRBJ2-6; clone size: once; CDR3 protein: CASSIDRTGTSASGANVLTF; CDR3 DNA: TGTGCCAGTAGTATAGATCGCACCGGGACTAGCGCCTCTGGGGCCAACGTCCTGACTTTC
V gene: TRBV5-1; D gene: TRBD2; J gene: TRBJ2-7; clone size: -; CDR3 protein: CASSQRGANFEQYF; CDR3 DNA: TGCGCCAGCAGCCAGCGGGGGGCTAATTTCGAGCAGTACTTC
V gene: TRBV27; D gene: TRBD1; J gene: TRBJ2-3; clone size: -; CDR3 protein: CASSRTGPRDTQYF; CDR3 DNA: TGTGCCAGCAGTCGGACAGGGCCAAGAGATACGCAGTATTTT